The sequence of this T cell receptor beta chain was determined in a study of CD4 T cells in relation to SARS-CoV-2 and coronaviruses. Study at large: ViraFEST: approximately 10-day antigen culture of PBMCs, then TCR beta CDR3 sequencing. Convalescent patients were seven or eight males and 4 females; two were Hispanic. Study-level results: Monoreactive clones expanded significantly more to SARS-CoV-2 than crossreactive clones did.

Notes on this clone: As yet, its antigen is unknown. The identical CDR3 is also encoded by other nucleotide sequences in the sample.

Data came from immunoSEQ multiplex PCR; TCRdb stores just in-frame clones and leaves some out. The sample lists roughly 38,000 clones, 84% occurring once. For less than eleven days, around 10^5 sorted CD4+ cells grew with T cell-depleted PBMCs and CEF. The CDR3 sequence is 12 residues long. CDR1 is MNHEY and CDR2 is SVGAGI in the germline V gene. Deletions cut 8 bases from V and 13 bases from J, with 15 bases between. The TCR was taken from an adult with COVID-19. Sequences were obtained from naive CD4+ T cells from PBMCs, cultured in vitro. Subset indicated: naive CD4+ T cells isolated by negative enrichment. The chain combines TRBV6-5 with TRBJ1-6; D is unresolved. For the CDR3, the DNA is TGTGCCAGCTCCTCTGACTGGTCGCCCCTCCACTTT. Translation gives CASSSDWSPLHF.